This record looks at one T cell receptor (beta chain) sequence and its context. The CDR3 consists of 15 residues. In the study's own analysis: Reference gene primers were amplified, and this amplification served to estimate nucleated cell counts. The table came from immunoSEQ multiplex PCR; TCRdb's copy has only in-frame clones and leaves some out. From that table come the V and J calls and clone size; the DNA was used to work out D and trimming. Among 150,000 to 200,000 clones listed, around 90% were seen once. This entry belongs to a study of blood T cell repertoires in COVID-19. Across the whole study: The study drew acute and convalescent COVID-19 samples from the United States, Italy and Spain. T cells, B-cell-depleted T cells, or PBMCs provided the cDNA or gDNA that served as material.

This chain joins TRBV21-1 and TRBJ2-7; the table assigns TRBD2, which was not confirmed against the DNA. TRBV21-1 is given as a pseudogene. Material: peripheral blood. This receptor was identified in a human donor in a cohort sampled during active COVID-19. DNA for the CDR3: TGTGCCAGCAGGGGCGGGGGCGCCCCGGGCTACGAGCAGTACTTC. Translating it yields CASRGGGAPGYEQYF.